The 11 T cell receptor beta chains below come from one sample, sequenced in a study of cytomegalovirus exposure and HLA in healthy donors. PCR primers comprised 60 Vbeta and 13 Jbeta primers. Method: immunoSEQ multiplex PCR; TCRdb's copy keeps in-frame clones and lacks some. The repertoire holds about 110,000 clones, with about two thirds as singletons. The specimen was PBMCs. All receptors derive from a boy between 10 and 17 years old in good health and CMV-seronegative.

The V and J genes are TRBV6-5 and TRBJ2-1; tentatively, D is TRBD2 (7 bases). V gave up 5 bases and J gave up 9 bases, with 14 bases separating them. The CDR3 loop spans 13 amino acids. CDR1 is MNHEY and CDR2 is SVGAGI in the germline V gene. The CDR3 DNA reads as TGTGCCAGCAGTGCCGGGGGGCGGTTTGAGCAGTTCTTC. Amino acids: CASSAGGRFEQFF.

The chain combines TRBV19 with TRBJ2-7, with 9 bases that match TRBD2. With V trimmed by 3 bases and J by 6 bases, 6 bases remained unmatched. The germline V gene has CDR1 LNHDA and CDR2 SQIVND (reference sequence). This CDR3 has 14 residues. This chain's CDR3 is CASSILAGAGEQYF. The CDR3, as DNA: TGTGCCAGTAGTATCTTAGCGGGAGCGGGCGAGCAGTACTTC.

CDR3 nucleotide sequence: TGTGCCAGCACTTACTTAGCGGGAGAGCCCTACAATGAGCAGTTCTTC. Translated, it gives CASTYLAGEPYNEQFF. The J gene is TRBJ2-1, the V gene TRBV2; the match to TRBD2 covers 9 bases. After removal of 7 bases from V and 2 bases from J, the junction contained 9 bases not matched to a gene. There are 16 residues in the CDR3. Per germline, CDR1 SNHLY and CDR2 FYNNEI.

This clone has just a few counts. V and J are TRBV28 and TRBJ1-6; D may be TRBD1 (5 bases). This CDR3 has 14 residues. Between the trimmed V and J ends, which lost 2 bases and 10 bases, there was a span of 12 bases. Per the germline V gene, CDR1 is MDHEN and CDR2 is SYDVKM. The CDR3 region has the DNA TGTGCCAGCAGTTTAGCTCAAAGGGGATCACCCCTCCACTTT. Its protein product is CASSLAQRGSPLHF.

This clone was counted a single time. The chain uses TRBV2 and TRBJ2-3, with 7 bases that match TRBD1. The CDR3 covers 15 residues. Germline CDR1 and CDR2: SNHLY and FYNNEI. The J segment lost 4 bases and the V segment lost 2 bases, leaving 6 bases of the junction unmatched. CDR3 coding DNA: TGTGCCAGCAGTGAACCCAGGGGGAGTGCAGATACGCAGTATTTT. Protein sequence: CASSEPRGSADTQYF. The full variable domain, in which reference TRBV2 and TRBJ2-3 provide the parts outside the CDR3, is EPEVTQTPSHQVTQMGQEVILRCVPISNHLYFYWYRQILGQKVEFLVSFYNNEISEKSEIFDDQFSVERPDGSNFTLKIRSTKLEDSAMYFCASSEPRGSADTQYFGPGTRLTVL.

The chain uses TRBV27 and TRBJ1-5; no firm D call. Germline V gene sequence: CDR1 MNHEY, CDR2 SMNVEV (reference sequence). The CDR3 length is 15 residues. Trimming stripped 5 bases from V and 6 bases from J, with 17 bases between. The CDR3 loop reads CASSPRTAGGQPQHF. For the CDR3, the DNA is TGTGCCAGCAGTCCCCGGACGGCTGGAGGTCAGCCCCAGCATTTT.

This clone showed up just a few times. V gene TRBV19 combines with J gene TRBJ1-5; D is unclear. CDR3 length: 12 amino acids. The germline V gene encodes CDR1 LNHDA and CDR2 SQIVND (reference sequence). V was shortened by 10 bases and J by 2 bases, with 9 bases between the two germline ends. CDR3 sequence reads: CATSYGNQPQHF. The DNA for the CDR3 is TGTGCCACCTCCTATGGCAATCAGCCCCAGCATTTT.

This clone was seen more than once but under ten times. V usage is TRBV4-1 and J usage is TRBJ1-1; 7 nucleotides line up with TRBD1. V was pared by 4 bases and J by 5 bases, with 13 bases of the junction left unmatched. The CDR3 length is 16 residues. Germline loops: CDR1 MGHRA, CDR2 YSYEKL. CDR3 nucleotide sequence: TGCGCCAGCAGCCCTAAGACAGGGCCCCTCAGAACTGAAGCTTTCTTT. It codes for CASSPKTGPLRTEAFF.

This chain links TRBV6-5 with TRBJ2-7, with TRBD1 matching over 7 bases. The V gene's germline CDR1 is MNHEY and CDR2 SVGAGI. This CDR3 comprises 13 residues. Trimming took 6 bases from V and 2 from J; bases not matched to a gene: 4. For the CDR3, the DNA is TGTGCCAGCAGGAGGGACAGAGCCTACGAGCAGTACTTC. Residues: CASRRDRAYEQYF.

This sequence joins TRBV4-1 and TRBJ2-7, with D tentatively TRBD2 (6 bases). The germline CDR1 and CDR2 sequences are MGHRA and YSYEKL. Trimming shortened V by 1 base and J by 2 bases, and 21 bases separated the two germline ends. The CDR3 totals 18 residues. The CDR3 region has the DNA TGCGCCAGCAGCCAAGCTCTGGTACTAGCAGCATCAACCTACGAGCAGTACTTC. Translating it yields CASSQALVLAASTYEQYF.

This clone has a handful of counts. This CDR3 is CASSWADRGGGEAFF. The CDR3 bases are TGTGCCAGCAGCTGGGCGGACAGGGGAGGGGGTGAAGCTTTCTTT. The rearrangement uses TRBV5-6 and TRBJ1-1; TRBD1 agrees at 9 bases. V shed 3 bases and J 7 bases; nucleotides not matched to a gene: 10. Germline assignment: CDR1 SGHDT and CDR2 YYEEEE. This CDR3 has 15 amino acids. The variable domain in full, with the rest retrieved from reference TRBV5-6 and TRBJ1-1, is DAGVTQSPTHLIKTRGQQVTLRCSPKSGHDTVSWYQQALGQGPQFIFQYYEEEERQRGNFPDRFSGHQFPNYSSELNVNALLLGDSALYLCASSWADRGGGEAFFGQGTRLTVV.